This T cell receptor beta chain was captured by sequencing in a study of blood T cell repertoires in COVID-19. Method: immunoSEQ multiplex PCR; TCRdb's copy keeps in-frame clones and lacks some. The sample yields 200,000 to 300,000 clones, about 91% seen once. CDR3 length: 15 residues. Germline V gives CDR1 MDHEN, CDR2 SYDVKM. V was shortened by 4 bases and J by 0 bases, with 10 bases between the two germline ends. The TCR comes from a woman aged 30 to 39 with COVID-19, enrolled during active disease. The V and J genes are TRBV28 and TRBJ1-5, with a tentative D call TRBD1 (6 bases). The sample comprised peripheral blood. CDR3 bases: TGTGCCAGCAGTTACCTCAGGGGTAGCAATCAGCCCCAGCATTTT. Its translation is CASSYLRGSNQPQHF.